Reported below is one T cell receptor (beta chain). Its antigen is still unknown. The CDR3 is 13 amino acids. CDR1 is SGHDN and CDR2 is FVKESK in the germline V gene. V was pared by 5 bases and J by 7 bases, with 5 bases of the junction left unmatched. This record belongs to a study of cytomegalovirus exposure and HLA in healthy donors. PCR primers comprised 60 Vbeta and 13 Jbeta primers. Measured with immunoSEQ multiplex PCR; TCRdb has only the in-frame clones, and not every one. The sample lists about 170,000 clones, roughly 81% seen once, with about 2.5% in the top ten. Study results and limitations: Presence/absence analyses supposed approximately even sequencing depth among donors. Earlier results showed most TCR beta V segments being productive about 87% or about 30% of the time. High specificity and sensitivity for cytomegalovirus status were reported for the classifier.

The clonotype originates from a man aged 25 to 45 in good health and CMV-seropositive. The chain carries TRBV14 and TRBJ2-5; 9 nucleotides match TRBD2. The sequencing input was PBMCs. CDR3 region: CASSASGTSTQYF. The CDR3 region has the DNA TGTGCCAGCAGCGCTAGCGGGACCTCGACCCAGTACTTC.